The rows below give T cell receptor beta chains drawn from one sample of a study of cytomegalovirus exposure and HLA in healthy donors. The protocol was immunoSEQ multiplex PCR, while the TCRdb copy is restricted to in-frame clones and leaves out a portion. This table has 200,000 to 250,000 clones, around 87% appearing once. Input material: PBMCs. All receptors come from a woman under 30 in good health and CMV-seropositive. CDR3s include the opening cysteine and the closing phenylalanine or tryptophan. The D gene is left open where the match is weak. Where a row states a size, it is once, few, many or the class of an expanded clone; other rows omit it.

v_call	j_call	clone_size	d_call	cdr3_aa	cdr3_nt
TRBV28	TRBJ2-7	-	-	CASSLSRDTSEQYF	TGTGCCAGCAGTTTATCCAGGGACACTTCCGAGCAGTACTTC
TRBV10-3	TRBJ2-1	-	TRBD2	CAISGLSTSGKHEQFF	TGTGCCATCAGTGGACTTTCGACTAGCGGGAAGCATGAGCAGTTCTTC
TRBV15	TRBJ1-3	-	TRBD1	CATSRVQGQATGNTIYF	TGTGCCACCAGCAGAGTCCAGGGACAGGCAACTGGAAACACCATATATTTT
TRBV2	TRBJ2-2	-	TRBD2	CASSELAGGTGELFF	TGTGCCAGCAGTGAGCTAGCGGGAGGGACCGGGGAGCTGTTTTTT
TRBV9	TRBJ2-5	-	TRBD2	CASSPFWTSEETQYF	TGTGCCAGCAGCCCCTTCTGGACTAGTGAAGAGACCCAGTACTTC
TRBV5-6	TRBJ2-1	-	-	CASSLTGRGSGDEQFF	TGTGCCAGCAGCTTAACAGGGAGGGGATCGGGCGATGAGCAGTTCTTC
TRBV27	TRBJ1-2	-	-	CASSFLTGRPYGYTF	TGTGCCAGCAGTTTTCTTACAGGGCGTCCCTATGGCTACACCTTC
TRBV4-1	TRBJ2-3	-	TRBD1	CASSPTDRSTDTQYF	TGCGCCAGCAGCCCAACGGACAGGAGCACAGATACGCAGTATTTT
TRBV30	TRBJ2-7	-	-	CAWSVARAGEQYF	TGTGCCTGGAGTGTGGCAAGGGCGGGCGAGCAGTACTTC
TRBV6-5	TRBJ2-7	-	TRBD2	CASSLSGTSGYEQYF	TGTGCCAGCAGTTTGTCCGGGACTAGCGGTTACGAGCAGTACTTC
TRBV27	TRBJ1-1	-	-	CASSLSVNTEAFF	TGTGCCAGCAGTTTATCCGTGAACACTGAAGCTTTCTTT
TRBV28	TRBJ2-3	-	TRBD1	CASSPGTGGLDTQYF	TGTGCCAGCTCCCCCGGCACAGGGGGCTTAGATACGCAGTATTTT
TRBV5-1	TRBJ2-7	-	TRBD1	CASSRGGQGYNEQYF	TGCGCCAGCAGTCGGGGGGGACAGGGGTATAACGAGCAGTACTTC
TRBV10-3	TRBJ2-7	-	TRBD1	CAISDGTGESYF	TGTGCCATCAGTGACGGGACAGGGGAGTCCTACTTC
TRBV6-6	TRBJ1-2	few	-	CASSYSTGPPGGYTF	TGTGCCAGCAGTTACTCGACAGGTCCTCCAGGGGGCTACACCTTC
TRBV28	TRBJ1-5	-	-	CASSSQGQPQHF	TGTGCCAGCAGTTCCCAGGGGCAGCCCCAGCATTTT
TRBV15	TRBJ2-4	-	TRBD2	CATSRRLAGVAKNIQYF	TGTGCCACCAGCAGGAGACTAGCGGGAGTAGCCAAAAACATTCAGTACTTC
TRBV6-5	TRBJ1-4	-	TRBD1	CASSYRGGGGEKLFF	TGTGCCAGCAGTTACCGAGGGGGCGGAGGTGAAAAACTGTTTTTT
TRBV7-2	TRBJ2-5	-	-	CASSLMGLIQETQYF	TGTGCCAGCAGCTTAATGGGACTCATACAAGAGACCCAGTACTTC
TRBV6-5	TRBJ1-1	-	-	CASSRSRSGTEAFF	TGTGCCAGCAGCCGCAGCAGATCGGGCACTGAAGCTTTCTTT
TRBV6-6	TRBJ2-7	-	-	CASDFLGSGSGEQYF	TGTGCCAGCGACTTTTTGGGGAGCGGCTCCGGCGAGCAGTACTTC
TRBV30	TRBJ2-7	-	TRBD2	CAWSLGTSGSNEQYF	TGTGCCTGGAGTCTTGGGACTAGCGGGAGCAACGAGCAGTACTTC
TRBV30	TRBJ1-1	-	TRBD1	CAWSSPGQGAPEAFF	TGTGCCTGGAGTTCCCCGGGACAGGGGGCACCTGAAGCTTTCTTT
TRBV4-1	TRBJ1-5	-	-	CASSQVLPRSLNQPQHF	TGCGCCAGCAGCCAAGTTCTTCCCCGGAGCCTAAATCAGCCCCAGCATTTT
TRBV27	TRBJ2-7	-	TRBD2	CASSPSGLAGVRSGEQYF	TGTGCCAGCAGTCCCTCGGGACTAGCGGGAGTGCGGTCGGGGGAGCAGTACTTC
TRBV10-2	TRBJ2-1	-	-	CASRKSASQYNEQFF	TGCGCCAGCAGGAAGTCAGCGAGCCAATACAATGAGCAGTTCTTC
TRBV4-1	TRBJ1-2	-	TRBD1	CASSQDARTGDFGGYTF	TGCGCCAGCAGCCAAGACGCCCGGACAGGGGATTTCGGTGGCTACACCTTC
TRBV7-8	TRBJ1-2	-	-	CASSLDLTVRYGYTF	TGTGCCAGCAGCTTAGATCTGACAGTTCGCTATGGCTACACCTTC
TRBV30	TRBJ1-2	-	-	CAWTILGLGDNYGYTF	TGTGCCTGGACGATATTGGGACTTGGGGATAACTATGGCTACACCTTC
TRBV20-1	TRBJ2-5	-	-	CSATYQETQYF	TGCAGTGCAACTTACCAAGAGACCCAGTACTTC
TRBV11-2	TRBJ2-1	-	TRBD2	CASSLVGGHGEQFF	TGTGCCAGCAGCTTAGTGGGAGGGCACGGGGAGCAGTTCTTC
TRBV15	TRBJ1-2	few	TRBD1	CATSGIQGENYGYTF	TGTGCCACCAGCGGCATACAGGGGGAAAACTATGGCTACACCTTC
TRBV9	TRBJ1-4	-	-	CASSVAGANEKLFF	TGTGCCAGCAGCGTAGCAGGGGCTAATGAAAAACTGTTTTTT
TRBV7-9	TRBJ1-1	-	TRBD1	CASSPRQGVTEAFF	TGTGCCAGCAGTCCCCGACAGGGGGTAACTGAAGCTTTCTTT
TRBV27	TRBJ2-1	-	TRBD1	CASRGTGVGNEQFF	TGTGCCAGCAGAGGGACAGGGGTGGGGAATGAGCAGTTCTTC
TRBV30	TRBJ1-1	once	-	CAWSLGGDTEAFF	TGTGCCTGGAGTCTGGGCGGGGACACTGAAGCTTTCTTT
TRBV18	TRBJ2-1	-	-	CASSVGGYGEQFF	TGTGCCAGCTCAGTGGGAGGCTACGGAGAGCAGTTCTTC
TRBV27	TRBJ1-3	-	-	CASSLSRVGNTIYF	TGTGCCAGCAGTTTAAGCAGGGTTGGAAACACCATATATTTT
TRBV28	TRBJ2-7	-	-	CASSLWRDRSSYEQYF	TGTGCCAGCAGTTTATGGCGGGACAGAAGCTCCTACGAGCAGTACTTC
TRBV5-4	TRBJ2-1	few	TRBD1	CASSLGGQGAYEQFF	TGTGCCAGCAGCTTGGGGGGACAGGGGGCTTATGAGCAGTTCTTC
TRBV6-5	TRBJ2-1	-	-	CASSYFTGSYNEQFF	TGTGCCAGCAGTTACTTCACCGGGTCCTACAATGAGCAGTTCTTC
TRBV30	TRBJ1-4	-	-	CAWSWGQGKREKLFF	TGTGCCTGGAGTTGGGGCCAAGGGAAAAGGGAAAAACTGTTTTTT
TRBV6-5	TRBJ1-2	-	TRBD1	CASSTGQRTMRYTF	TGTGCCAGCAGTACGGGACAGAGGACTATGAGGTACACCTTC